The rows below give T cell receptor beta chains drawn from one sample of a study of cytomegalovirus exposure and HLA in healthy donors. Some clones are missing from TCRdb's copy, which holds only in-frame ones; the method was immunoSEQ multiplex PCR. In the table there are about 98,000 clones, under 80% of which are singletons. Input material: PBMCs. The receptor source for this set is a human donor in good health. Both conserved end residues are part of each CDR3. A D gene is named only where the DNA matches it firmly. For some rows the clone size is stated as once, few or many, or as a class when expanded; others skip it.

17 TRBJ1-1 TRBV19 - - CASSMGLMLPRGTEAFF TGTGCCAGTAGTATGGGGCTGATGTTGCCCAGGGGCACTGAAGCTTTCTTT
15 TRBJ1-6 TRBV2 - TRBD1 CASSEGQRRNSPLHF TGTGCCAGCAGTGAGGGACAGCGCCGAAATTCACCCCTCCACTTT
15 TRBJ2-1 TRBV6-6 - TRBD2 CASSSLRTSRNEQFF TGTGCCAGCAGTTCCTTAAGGACTAGCAGGAATGAGCAGTTCTTC
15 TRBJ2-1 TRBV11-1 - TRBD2 CASRPRTSGNNEQFF TGTGCCAGCAGGCCGAGGACTAGCGGAAACAATGAGCAGTTCTTC
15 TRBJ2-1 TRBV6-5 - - CASSRDRSSYNEQFF TGTGCCAGCAGTCGTGACAGGAGCTCCTACAATGAGCAGTTCTTC
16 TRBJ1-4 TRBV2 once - CASRPPHGGIWEKLFF TGTGCCAGCAGACCCCCTCACGGAGGTATTTGGGAAAAACTGTTTTTT
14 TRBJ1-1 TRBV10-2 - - CASSGLAMNTEAFF TGCGCCAGCAGTGGCCTTGCTATGAACACTGAAGCTTTCTTT
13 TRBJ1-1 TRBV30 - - CACLRQENTEAFF TGTGCCTGTCTTAGACAGGAGAACACTGAAGCTTTCTTT
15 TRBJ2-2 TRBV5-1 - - CASSSAEARGGELFF TGCGCCAGCAGCTCGGCTGAGGCCCGGGGAGGGGAGCTGTTTTTT
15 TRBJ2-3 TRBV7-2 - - CASSPLGADPDTQYF TGTGCCAGCAGCCCCCTAGGGGCAGACCCAGATACGCAGTATTTT
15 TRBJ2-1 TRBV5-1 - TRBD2 CASSLVPAGGIEQFF TGCGCCAGCAGCTTGGTTCCGGCGGGAGGAATTGAGCAGTTCTTC
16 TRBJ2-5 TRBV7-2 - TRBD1 CASSRPPGQGQETQYF TGTGCCAGCAGCAGACCACCGGGACAGGGTCAAGAGACCCAGTACTTC
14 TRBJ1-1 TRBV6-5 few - CASSYSNGGPEAFF TGTGCCAGCAGTTACTCGAACGGCGGCCCTGAAGCTTTCTTT
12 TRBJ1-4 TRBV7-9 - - CSSSLDGTGLFF TGTTCCAGCAGCTTAGACGGGACTGGTCTGTTTTTT
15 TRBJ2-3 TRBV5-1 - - CASSPWSSGADTQYF TGCGCCAGCAGCCCTTGGAGCTCAGGGGCAGATACGCAGTATTTT
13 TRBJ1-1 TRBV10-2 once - CASRVAENTEAFF TGCGCCAGCAGGGTGGCGGAGAACACTGAAGCTTTCTTT
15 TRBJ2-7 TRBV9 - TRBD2 CASSSAGTSFYEQYF TGTGCCAGCAGCTCCGCCGGGACTAGCTTCTACGAGCAGTACTTC
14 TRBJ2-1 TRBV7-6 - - CASSLDVADNEQFF TGTGCCAGCAGCTTAGACGTAGCGGACAATGAGCAGTTCTTC
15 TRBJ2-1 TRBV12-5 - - CASGLAGGGDHEQFF TGTGCTAGTGGTTTGGCCGGAGGGGGGGATCATGAGCAGTTCTTC
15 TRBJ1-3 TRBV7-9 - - CASRSDGFSGNTIYF TGTGCCAGCAGATCCGACGGGTTCTCTGGAAACACCATATATTTT
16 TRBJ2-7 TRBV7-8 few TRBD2 CASSLVWPSGAHEQYF TGTGCCAGCAGCTTAGTTTGGCCTAGCGGGGCCCACGAGCAGTACTTC
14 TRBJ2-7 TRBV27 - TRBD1 CASSLKQGTYEQYF TGTGCCAGCAGTTTAAAACAGGGGACCTACGAGCAGTACTTC
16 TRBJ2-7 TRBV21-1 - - CASISYRDRDSHEQYF TGTGCCAGCATATCCTACCGGGACAGGGATTCCCACGAGCAGTACTTC
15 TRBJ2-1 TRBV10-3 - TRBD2 CAISESSGRGCEQFF TGTGCCATCAGTGAGTCGAGCGGGAGGGGGTGTGAGCAGTTCTTC